This entry describes one TCR beta chain. Its specific antigen is unknown. Qualities for individual bases were not recorded, and no much larger clone is one base off. These data belong to a study of blood T cell repertoires in COVID-19 (dated by TCRdb to between 2020 and 2021). For context, the study as a whole: The collaborator samples originated in the United States, Italy and Spain and spanned the acute and convalescent phases of COVID-19. The prospective study material was composed of cDNA or gDNA derived from T cells, B-cell-depleted T cells, or PBMCs. The dataset comprised deeply sampled blood TCRbeta repertoires from subjects exposed to, actively infected with, or recovered from COVID-19. The repertoires were released in a freely available public database meant as a resource for research on the immune response to SARS-CoV-2. The samples were drawn from the first 160 participants of the ongoing ImmuneRACE study and from under 1,500 subjects provided by 6 global collaborators. Nearly every sample came with metadata listing a de-identified subject ID, COVID-19 status, age in years and sex. Where available, HLA class I and class II types were obtained from metadata supplied by the sample provider rather than from assay-based typing.

The CDR3 goes from the cysteine to the phenylalanine over 15 residues. Just the 45-base CDR3 DNA is kept, in frame starting at base 1. The germline ends are 17 bases apart after V is trimmed by 3 bases and J by 6 bases. The germline V gene (reference sequence) supplies CDR1 LNHDA and CDR2 SQIVND. What the work shows at the level of the full study, not this receptor alone: How much clinical and demographic metadata was included differed by source and by participant, and the metadata was provided uncurated.

Enrolling through a virtual design, the prospective study's participants ranged in age from roughly 18 to 95 years and lived across about two dozen United States geographic areas. In the prospective study, participants were assigned to cohorts based on the clinical history participants reported in a screening survey and a study questionnaire. In the prospective study, whole blood, serum and a nasopharyngeal or oropharyngeal swab were collected from each participant by mobile phlebotomists. Prospective study participants could optionally give additional blood draws and questionnaires over an approximately two-month period. Before DNA extraction, prospective study blood samples were shipped either frozen or at room temperature. TCRbeta CDR3 regions were amplified from genomic DNA using the immunoSEQ Assay, a bias-controlled multiplex PCR. In the paper's pipeline: Nucleated cell counts per sample were estimated from amplification of reference gene primers within the assay. Sequence reads were collapsed and filtered to measure the absolute abundance of every unique TCRbeta CDR3 rearrangement. For each sample, productive Simpson clonality was calculated as the square root of Simpson's diversity index across productive rearrangements. TCRdb holds this immuneACCESS table with in-frame rearrangements only. Some clones are missing; in checked studies, unresolved V genes explain under half, and the rest has no known cause. Clonal size and the V and J genes are those of that table, whereas D and trimming came from the DNA. The sample table shows approximately 250,000 clones, and 70% to 90% are seen once. In total, the top ten clones hold under 2.5% of the sample.

The V and J segments used are TRBV19 and TRBJ1-1, with an unclear D gene assignment. The specimen sequenced was PBMCs or T cells enriched from blood (not recorded which). The TCR comes from a woman aged 40 to 50 with acute COVID-19. The CDR3 corresponds to CASSIGPSRAAEAFF. In nucleotide form, the sequence is TGTGCCAGTAGTATTGGGCCCTCGAGGGCGGCTGAAGCTTTCTTT.